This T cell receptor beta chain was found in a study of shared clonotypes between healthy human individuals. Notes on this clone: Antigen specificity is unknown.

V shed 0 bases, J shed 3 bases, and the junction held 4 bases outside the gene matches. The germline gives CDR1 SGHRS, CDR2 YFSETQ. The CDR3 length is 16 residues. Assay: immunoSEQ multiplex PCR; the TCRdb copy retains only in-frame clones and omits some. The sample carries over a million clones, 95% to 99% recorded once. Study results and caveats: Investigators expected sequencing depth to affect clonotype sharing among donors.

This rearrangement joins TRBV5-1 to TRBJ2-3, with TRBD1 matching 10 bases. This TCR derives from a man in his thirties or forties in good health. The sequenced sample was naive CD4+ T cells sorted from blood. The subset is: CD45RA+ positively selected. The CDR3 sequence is CASSLAGTGETDTQYF. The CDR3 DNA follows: TGCGCCAGCAGCTTGGCTGGGACAGGGGAGACAGATACGCAGTATTTT.